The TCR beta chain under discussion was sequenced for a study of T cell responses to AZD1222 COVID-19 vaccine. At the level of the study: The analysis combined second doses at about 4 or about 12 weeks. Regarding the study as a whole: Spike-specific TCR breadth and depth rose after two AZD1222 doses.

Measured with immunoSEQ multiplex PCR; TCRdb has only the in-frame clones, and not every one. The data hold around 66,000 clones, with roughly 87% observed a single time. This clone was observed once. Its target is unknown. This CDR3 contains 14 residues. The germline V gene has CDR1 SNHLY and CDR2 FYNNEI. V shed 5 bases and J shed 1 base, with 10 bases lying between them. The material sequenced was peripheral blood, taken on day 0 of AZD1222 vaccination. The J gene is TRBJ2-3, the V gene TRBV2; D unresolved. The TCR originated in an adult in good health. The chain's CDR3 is CASSYGPGTDTQYF. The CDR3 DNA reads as TGTGCCAGCAGTTACGGCCCTGGCACAGATACGCAGTATTTT.